This T cell receptor beta chain is from a study of cytomegalovirus exposure and HLA in healthy donors. Turning to the study itself: An earlier analysis found under 130 million unique TCR beta sequences from 150 million to 200 million T cells. Findings and caveats of the study: A later analysis reportedly found that, within productive TCRs, an Asian-associated ancestry cluster had fewer N-insertions than the mean observed across the approximately 700 donors. The authors considered a cluster of highly shared sequence variants likely to be a sequencing artifact.

13 Jbeta primers and 60 Vbeta primers were used for the PCR. Generated by immunoSEQ multiplex PCR, the TCRdb table keeps only in-frame clones and is missing some. The sample consists of roughly 98,000 clones, approximately 78% of them appearing once. To note about this clone: Its antigen is undetermined.

V lost 3 bases, J lost 8 bases, and 10 bases lay in between. The CDR3 runs to 12 residues. Germline V gene sequence: CDR1 SGHVS, CDR2 FNYEAQ. The chain recombines TRBV7-6 with TRBJ1-2; D gene uncertain. Sequenced material: PBMCs. This sequence originates from a man in his forties or fifties in good health and CMV-seronegative. Written as DNA, the CDR3 is TGTGCCAGCAGCTTTCGAGGTTTCGGCTACACCTTC. The encoded protein is CASSFRGFGYTF. The full variable domain, completed using reference TRBV7-6 and TRBJ1-2, is GAGVSQSPRYKVTKRGQDVALRCDPISGHVSLYWYRQALGQGPEFLTYFNYEAQQDKSGLPNDRFSAERPEGSISTLTIQRTEQRDSAMYRCASSFRGFGYTFGSGTRLTVV.